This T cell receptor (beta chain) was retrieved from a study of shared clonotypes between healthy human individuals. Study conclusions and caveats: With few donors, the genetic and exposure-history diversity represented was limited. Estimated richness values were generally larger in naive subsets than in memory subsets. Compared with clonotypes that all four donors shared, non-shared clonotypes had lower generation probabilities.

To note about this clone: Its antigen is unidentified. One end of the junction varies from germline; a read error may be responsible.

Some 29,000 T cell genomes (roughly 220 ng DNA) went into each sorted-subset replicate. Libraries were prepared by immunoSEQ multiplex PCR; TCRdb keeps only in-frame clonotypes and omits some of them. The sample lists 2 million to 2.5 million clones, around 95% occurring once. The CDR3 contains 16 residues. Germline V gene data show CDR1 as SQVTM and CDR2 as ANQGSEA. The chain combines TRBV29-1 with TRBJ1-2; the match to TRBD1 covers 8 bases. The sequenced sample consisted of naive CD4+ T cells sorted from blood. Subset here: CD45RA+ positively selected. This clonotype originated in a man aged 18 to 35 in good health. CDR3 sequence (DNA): TGCAGCGTTGAGAGAGGATATCGGGCAGGGGGCGATGAGAGGGTCTTC. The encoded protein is CSVERGYRAGGDERVF.